The 18 T cell receptor beta chains reported below all come from one sample, sequenced in a study of beta chain features in type 1 diabetes. Points from the study as a whole: Moderate yet significant TCRB CDR3 shortening was seen in Type 1 diabetes patients in all four CD4+ subsets.

Antigens of these TCRs are unknown. Every bit of the isolated RNA underwent reverse transcription, so sequencing read expressed TCRB transcripts. Some clones are missing from TCRdb's copy, which holds only in-frame ones; the method was immunoSEQ multiplex PCR. The sample has roughly 700,000 clones, 13% seen once. Sequenced sample: naive CD4+ T cells from blood. Receptor source: a man aged 18 to 29 with type 1 diabetes.

This clone was seen only a few times. The gene calls are TRBV6-5 and TRBJ2-5; 9 positions agree with TRBD2. The V and J ends lost 0 bases and 1 base, in that order; junction bases with no gene match: 0. This CDR3 has 15 residues. Germline V gives CDR1 MNHEY, CDR2 SVGAGI. As DNA, the CDR3 is TGTGCCAGCAGTTACTCTAGCGGGGGCCAAGAGACCCAGTACTTC. This encodes CASSYSSGGQETQYF.

Regarding this clone: Other DNA variants within this sample encode the same CDR3. V is TRBV12-5 and J is TRBJ2-1; D uncertain. The CDR3 has 15 amino acids. Per germline, CDR1 LGHNT and CDR2 FRNRAP. Trimming removed 4 bases from V and 0 bases from J, with 10 bases in between. CDR3 sequence (DNA): TGTGCTAGTGGTTCCCAGCGAAGCTCCTACAATGAGCAGTTCTTC. It translates to CASGSQRSSYNEQFF. Using reference TRBV12-5 and TRBJ2-1 for the parts outside the CDR3, the full variable domain is DARVTQTPRHKVTEMGQEVTMRCQPILGHNTVFWYRQTMMQGLELLAYFRNRAPLDDSGMPKDRFSAEMPDATLATLKIQPSEPRDSAVYFCASGSQRSSYNEQFFGPGTRLTVL.

This clone has more than one count but fewer than ten. The rearrangement links TRBV12-5 to TRBJ2-2; perhaps TRBD1 as D (5 bases). The CDR3 has 13 residues. V was cut by 3 bases and J by 7 bases, with 9 bases left in between. The germline gives CDR1 LGHNT, CDR2 FRNRAP. This CDR3 is CASGFRVGGELFF. The CDR3 coding sequence is TGTGCTAGTGGTTTCAGGGTTGGCGGGGAGCTGTTTTTT.

In its sample, this clone was seen a few times. The CDR3 loop reads CASSTQVNTEAFF. CDR3 nucleotides: TGTGCCAGCTCTACACAAGTCAACACTGAAGCTTTCTTT. The J gene is TRBJ1-1, the V gene TRBV6-5; D remains ambiguous. This CDR3 is 13 amino acids long. Trimming took 8 bases from V and 2 from J, leaving 12 bases between them. Germline loops: CDR1 MNHEY, CDR2 SVGAGI.

This clone has just a few counts. The rearrangement joins TRBV19 to TRBJ1-3, with unresolved D. The CDR3 is made up of 15 amino acids. V was cut by 2 bases and J by 4 bases, with 12 bases left in between. Germline CDR1 is LNHDA and CDR2 is SQIVND (reference sequence). The CDR3 here is CASSITGIAGNTIYF. CDR3 nucleotides: TGTGCCAGTAGTATAACTGGTATTGCCGGAAACACCATATATTTT.

This chain joins TRBV7-6 and TRBJ1-1; D unclear. V lost 1 base and J lost 5, with 8 bases in between. Per germline, CDR1 SGHVS and CDR2 FNYEAQ. The CDR3 runs to 13 residues. The DNA for the CDR3 is TGTGCCAGCAGCTTAGATGCGGATACTGAAGCTTTCTTT. Residues: CASSLDADTEAFF.

This chain connects TRBV6-1 to TRBJ2-3, with D possibly being TRBD2 (5 bases). Trimming took off 5 bases at V and 6 bases at J, with 9 bases between the two ends. Looked up from germline, CDR1 is MNHNS and CDR2 is SASEGT. The CDR3 is 12 residues long. CDR3 sequence: CASSRTSDTQYF. CDR3 in DNA: TGTGCCAGCAGTCGGACTTCGGATACGCAGTATTTT.

This clone was seen a handful of times. The DNA of the CDR3 is TGTGCCAGCAGCCAGGGGATCGGTGGAAACACCATATATTTT. Translated, it gives CASSQGIGGNTIYF. The rearrangement links TRBV7-8 to TRBJ1-3; perhaps TRBD1 as D (6 bases). Germline V CDR1 and CDR2: SGHVS, FQNEAQ. The CDR3 consists of 14 residues. Between the trimmed V and J ends, which lost 5 bases and 3 bases, there was a span of 11 bases.

The V gene is TRBV7-2, the J gene TRBJ2-1; maybe TRBD2 (5 bases). Germline values: CDR1 SGHTA, CDR2 FQGNSA. The CDR3 runs to 14 residues. The V end lost 1 base, the J end lost 8 bases, and 12 bases lay between the germline ends. Here the CDR3 reads CASSLVAGSDEQFF. In DNA form, the CDR3 reads TGTGCCAGCAGCTTAGTGGCGGGTTCGGATGAGCAGTTCTTC. The whole variable domain, remainder taken from reference TRBV7-2 and TRBJ2-1, is GAGVSQSPSNKVTEKGKDVELRCDPISGHTALYWYRQSLGQGLEFLIYFQGNSAPDKSGLPSDRFSAERTGGSVSTLTIQRTQQEDSAVYLCASSLVAGSDEQFFGPGTRLTVL.

This clone was detected a few times. The chain employs TRBV29-1 and TRBJ1-4; 7 nucleotides match TRBD1. This CDR3 is 14 amino acids long. The germline gives CDR1 SQVTM, CDR2 ANQGSEA. With V trimmed by 3 bases and J by 7 bases, 8 bases remained unmatched. The CDR3 loop reads CSVDPGAGGEKLFF. CDR3 sequence (DNA): TGCAGCGTTGACCCCGGGGCAGGGGGTGAAAAACTGTTTTTT.

There are a few counts of this clone. The gene calls are TRBV29-1 and TRBJ2-7; 10 nucleotides align to TRBD1. Germline V lookup: CDR1 SQVTM, CDR2 ANQGSEA. This CDR3 comprises 13 residues. V lost 5 bases, J lost 5 bases, and 6 bases stayed unmatched. In DNA, the CDR3 is TGCAGCGTTTCGACAGGGGGCATCCACGAGCAGTACTTC. It yields the protein CSVSTGGIHEQYF.

This clone was detected a few times. The V and J genes are TRBV25-1 and TRBJ2-1; TRBD1 agrees at 8 bases. V gave up 2 bases and J gave up 5 bases; unmatched junction bases: 8. This CDR3 spans 16 amino acids. The V gene's germline CDR1 is MGHDK and CDR2 SYGVNS. This CDR3 is CASSEIVGQGNNEQFF. The CDR3 DNA reads TGTGCCAGCAGTGAAATCGTAGGACAGGGCAACAATGAGCAGTTCTTC.

This clone was seen more than once but under ten times. This chain links TRBV28 with TRBJ2-7; D gene ambiguous. V was trimmed by 5 bases and J by 0 bases, leaving 14 bases between them. This CDR3 is built from 15 residues. The germline gives CDR1 MDHEN, CDR2 SYDVKM. The CDR3, as DNA: TGTGCCAGCAGTCCCCTCCCCGCAAACTCCTACGAGCAGTACTTC. Amino acids: CASSPLPANSYEQYF.

This clone was seen only a few times. The rearrangement uses TRBV7-2 and TRBJ2-3; 8 positions match TRBD2. The V and J ends lost 4 bases and 0 bases, in that order; junction bases with no gene match: 12. The germline gives CDR1 SGHTA, CDR2 FQGNSA. This CDR3 region has 18 residues. CDR3 protein: CASSSPRTSGSSTDTQYF. The CDR3 DNA is TGTGCCAGCAGCTCCCCTCGAACTAGCGGCTCTAGCACAGATACGCAGTATTTT.

The chain uses TRBV11-3 and TRBJ1-6; possible D gene TRBD1, 5 bases. This CDR3 spans 15 amino acids. V was trimmed by 4 bases and J by 8 bases, leaving 15 bases between them. Germline V gene sequence: CDR1 SGHNT, CDR2 YENEEA. DNA for the CDR3: TGTGCCAGCAGCTCCACCGGGACGGAACATTCACCCCTCCACTTT. This encodes CASSSTGTEHSPLHF.

The chain recombines TRBV21-1 with TRBJ2-3; the table gives TRBD2 as D, unverified against the DNA. TRBV21-1 is noted as a pseudogene. This CDR3 spans 15 amino acids. CDR3 coding DNA: TGTGCCAGCAGCCTAGGAGGGGAGAGCACAGATACGCAGTATTTT. This sequence encodes CASSLGGESTDTQYF.

This clone was seen only a few times. The chain employs TRBV10-3 and TRBJ2-3; 12 bases align to TRBD2. Germline CDR1 and CDR2: ENHRY and SYGVKD. The CDR3 runs to 15 residues. The V and J ends lost 4 bases and 3 bases, in that order; junction bases with no gene match: 2. In DNA, the CDR3 is TGTGCCATCAGTGGGACTAGCGGGGCAACAGATACGCAGTATTTT. This encodes CAISGTSGATDTQYF.

This chain joins TRBV10-3 and TRBJ2-1, with 9 bases fitting TRBD2. From germline, CDR1 is ENHRY and CDR2 SYGVKD. The CDR3 consists of 15 residues. Germline trimming cut 8 bases from V and 4 bases from J; bases unmatched to any gene: 9. The CDR3 loop reads CAIGGGAERYNEQFF. The CDR3, as DNA: TGTGCCATCGGCGGGGGGGCCGAAAGGTACAATGAGCAGTTCTTC.